This record covers a single TCR beta chain. Its target is not known. TCRdb keeps only in-frame clones here, not all; method: immunoSEQ multiplex PCR. The sample lists roughly 17,000 clones, roughly 84% seen once, with 25% to 35% in the top ten. Stated treatment: AdE1-LMPpoly-expanded autologous EBV-specific T-cell therapy followed by anti-PD-1 nivolumab. The sample is drawn from a study of EBV T-cell therapy then PD-1 blockade in nasopharyngeal carcinoma. The CDR3 spans 15 residues. In germline, CDR1 is KGHDR, CDR2 SFDVKD. The ends were cut back, 1 base at V and 7 bases at J, with 12 bases in the middle.

The sample here was CD8+ T cells from blood, taken at day 0 from a patient whose treatment included autologous EBV-specific T cells and nivolumab. The chain recombines TRBV24-1 with TRBJ1-4; TRBD1 might be the D (5 bases). The origin of this receptor is a man in his forties or fifties with nasopharyngeal carcinoma. The CDR3 bases are TGTGCCACCAGTGATTTAGCGACAGAAAGTGAAAAACTGTTTTTT. The encoded protein is CATSDLATESEKLFF.